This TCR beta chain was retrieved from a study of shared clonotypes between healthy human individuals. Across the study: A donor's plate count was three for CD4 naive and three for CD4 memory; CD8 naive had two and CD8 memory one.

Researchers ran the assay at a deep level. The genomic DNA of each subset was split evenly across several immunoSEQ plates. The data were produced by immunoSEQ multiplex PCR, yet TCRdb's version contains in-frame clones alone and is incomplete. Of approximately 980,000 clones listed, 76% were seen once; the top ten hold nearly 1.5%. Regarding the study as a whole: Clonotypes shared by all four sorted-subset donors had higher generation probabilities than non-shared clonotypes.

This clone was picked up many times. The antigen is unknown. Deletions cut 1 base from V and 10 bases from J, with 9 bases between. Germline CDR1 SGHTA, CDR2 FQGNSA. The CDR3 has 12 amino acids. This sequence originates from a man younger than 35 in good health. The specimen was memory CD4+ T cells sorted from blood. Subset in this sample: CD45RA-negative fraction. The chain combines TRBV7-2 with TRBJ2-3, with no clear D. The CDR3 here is CASSLVKGPQYF. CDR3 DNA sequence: TGTGCCAGCAGCTTAGTCAAGGGTCCGCAGTATTTT.